This TCR beta chain is drawn from a study of T-cell memory formation after mild COVID-19. General study findings and limits: Researchers found some responding clones in pre-infection memory, a sign that cross-reactive memory joined.

Concerning this clonotype: What it binds is unknown.

V lost 7 bases, J lost 1 base, and 13 bases lay in between. The germline CDR1 and CDR2 sequences are SEHNR and FQNEAQ (reference sequence). The CDR3 sequence is 14 residues long. A single record per CDR3 protein comes from TCRdb applying MiXCR to the 5' RACE reads. The data show some 410,000 distinct CDR3 sequences, 20% to 30% seen once. This chain uses TRBV7-9 with TRBJ1-1; D gene uncertain. Material: PBMCs or a T cell subset sorted from them (not recorded which). This TCR derives from an adult woman who had mild COVID-19 (a few samples of this study predate the infection). Cell type and time point are not known. The CDR3 bases are TGTGCCAGCATCCCTCCCCTGAGGAACACTGAAGCTTTCTTT. This codes for CASIPPLRNTEAFF.